The TCR beta chain described here comes from a study of shared clonotypes between healthy human individuals. Study overall: Per donor, three plates held CD4 naive cells, three held CD4 memory, two held CD8 naive and one held CD8 memory. The study's findings and limits: Only blood was sampled, and tissue TCR repertoires likely differ from blood ones.

Turning to this clone: Its antigen is currently unknown. An end of the junction differs from the germline gene, which may be a read error.

Assay used: immunoSEQ multiplex PCR; TCRdb lists only in-frame clones, some missing. The sample holds over 1.5 million clones, approximately 98% seen once. Only Caucasian adults living in Nashville, Tennessee made up the donor group. CDR3 length equals 16 residues. CDR1 is ENHRY, CDR2 SYGVKD, per germline. V usage is TRBV10-3 and J usage is TRBJ2-3, with 11 bases that match TRBD2. The material sequenced was naive CD4+ T cells sorted from blood. The subset here: CD45RA+ positively selected. The receptor was derived from a young man in good health. The CDR3 sequence: CAVSATSGSGTDTQYF. The CDR3 nucleotides are TGTGCCGTCAGTGCTACTAGCGGGAGTGGCACAGATACGCAGTATTTT.